Each of the 31 T cell receptor beta chains below was sequenced from the same sample in a study of OX40 agonist ivuxolimab in advanced cancers. Only in-frame clones appear in the TCRdb table, and some are missing; sequencing was by immunoSEQ multiplex PCR. The sample records around 72,000 clones, more than 70% being singletons. This sample comprised CD4+ or CD8+ T cells sorted from blood, obtained in a trial of the OX40 agonist ivuxolimab. These receptors all stem from an adult with an advanced solid tumor such as melanoma, head and neck, liver or kidney cancer.

This clone has more than one count but fewer than ten. V usage is TRBV14 and J usage is TRBJ2-2, with D unresolved. CDR1 is SGHDN, CDR2 FVKESK, per germline. CDR3 length: 13 amino acids. V shed 4 bases and J shed 0 bases, with 3 bases lying between them. The CDR3 DNA sequence: TGTGCCAGCAGCCCCGCGAACACCGGGGAGCTGTTTTTT. As protein: CASSPANTGELFF.

The rearrangement joins TRBV4-3 to TRBJ2-5; possibly TRBD1 for D (6 bases). The CDR3 runs 16 residues. Trimming left V 4 bases short and J 0 bases short, with 15 bases between. CDR1 is LGHNA, CDR2 YSLEER, per germline. The CDR3 region is CASSPEQGYHQETQYF. CDR3 nucleotide sequence: TGCGCCAGCAGCCCCGAACAGGGTTACCACCAAGAGACCCAGTACTTC.

V gene TRBV5-3 combines with J gene TRBJ2-7, with 8 positions matching TRBD1. TRBV5-3 is filed as an ORF, its function uncertain. CDR3 length: 16 residues. After removal of 4 bases from V and 3 bases from J, the junction contained 12 bases not matched to a gene. The CDR3: CARSQDREIAFYEQYV. The CDR3 DNA follows: TGTGCCAGAAGCCAGGACAGGGAAATTGCCTTCTACGAGCAGTACGTC.

V usage is TRBV7-2 and J usage is TRBJ2-7; D perhaps matches TRBD2 (6 bases). CDR1 and CDR2 (germline): SGHTA, FQGNSA. Trimming pared 5 bases from V and 1 base from J, leaving 15 bases between. This CDR3 spans 15 amino acids. In DNA, the CDR3 is TGTGCCAGCAGCGTGGGGGACTGGGGGTCCTACGAGCAGTACTTC. The encoded protein is CASSVGDWGSYEQYF. Supplemented by reference TRBV7-2 and TRBJ2-7, the full variable domain reads GAGVSQSPSNKVTEKGKDVELRCDPISGHTALYWYRQSLGQGLEFLIYFQGNSAPDKSGLPSDRFSAERTGGSVSTLTIQRTQQEDSAVYLCASSVGDWGSYEQYFGPGTRLTVT.

This chain links TRBV2 with TRBJ2-1, with 8 bases aligning to TRBD1. Germline lookup yields CDR1 SNHLY and CDR2 FYNNEI. This CDR3 contains 16 residues. V lost 6 bases to trimming and J lost 2 bases; unmatched junction nucleotides: 9. In DNA form, the CDR3 reads TGTGCCAGCAGATCTGCAGCAGGGGGCACCTACAATGAGCAGTTCTTC. Amino acids: CASRSAAGGTYNEQFF.

This sequence joins TRBV30 and TRBJ2-3, with TRBD2 matching over 11 bases. The V and J ends lost 4 bases and 4 bases, in that order; junction bases with no gene match: 7. The CDR3 is 15 residues long. In germline, CDR1 is GTSNPN, CDR2 SVGIG (reference sequence). The CDR3 sequence: CAWTGLADVADTQYF. The CDR3 nucleotides read TGTGCCTGGACGGGACTAGCGGACGTTGCAGATACGCAGTATTTT. Full variable domain (missing parts from reference TRBV30 and TRBJ2-3): SQTIHQWPATLVQPVGSPLSLECTVEGTSNPNLYWYRQAAGRGLQLLFYSVGIGQISSEVPQNLSASRPQDRQFILSSKKLLLSDSGFYLCAWTGLADVADTQYFGPGTRLTVL.

The V and J genes are TRBV7-9 and TRBJ1-4, with D possibly matching TRBD1 (5 bases). The CDR3 is 15 residues long. V gave up 6 bases and J gave up 2 bases, with 13 bases separating them. Looked up from germline, CDR1 is SEHNR and CDR2 is FQNEAQ (reference sequence). The CDR3 is CASSYKGLTNEKLFF. The CDR3 DNA reads as TGTGCCAGCAGTTACAAGGGGTTGACTAATGAAAAACTGTTTTTT.

The V call is TRBV25-1, the J call TRBJ1-4; weak D call: TRBD1 (5 bases). The germline V and J ends were trimmed by 4 bases and 8 bases, with 8 bases remaining between them. From germline, CDR1 is MGHDK and CDR2 SYGVNS. The CDR3 is 12 amino acids. The CDR3 bases are TGTGCCAGCAGTGCACAGGAAGAAAAACTGTTTTTT. Its translation: CASSAQEEKLFF. Combining the CDR3 with reference TRBV25-1 and TRBJ1-4 gives the whole variable domain EADIYQTPRYLVIGTGKKITLECSQTMGHDKMYWYQQDPGMELHLIHYSYGVNSTEKGDLSSESTVSRIRTEHFPLTLESARPSHTSQYLCASSAQEEKLFFGSGTQLSVL.

This sequence joins TRBV5-5 and TRBJ1-5, with D perhaps TRBD1 (6 bases). Trimming removed 0 bases from V and 2 bases from J, with 12 bases in between. CDR1 and CDR2 from the germline V gene are SGHKS and YYEKEE (reference sequence). The CDR3 covers 16 residues. Here the CDR3 DNA reads TGTGCCAGCAGCTTGGCCGGCAGGACAGGCAATCAGCCCCAGCATTTT. Encoded protein: CASSLAGRTGNQPQHF.

The gene calls are TRBV7-6 and TRBJ2-1, with TRBD1 matching 8 bases. The CDR3 spans 15 residues. The germline CDR1 and CDR2 sequences are SGHVS and FNYEAQ. Germline trimming cut 4 bases from V and 3 bases from J; bases unmatched to any gene: 5. CDR3: CASSSTGTGYNEQFF. In DNA, the CDR3 is TGTGCCAGCAGCTCAACCGGGACAGGCTACAATGAGCAGTTCTTC.

This rearrangement joins TRBV6-6 to TRBJ2-2; 12 positions agree with TRBD2. J was trimmed by 6 bases and V by 6 bases; bases with no gene match: 5. Germline loops: CDR1 MNHNY, CDR2 SVGAGI (reference sequence). The CDR3 spans 15 residues. CDR3 bases: TGTGCCAGCAGGTCCGGACTAGCGGGACCCGGGGAGCTGTTTTTT. Amino acids: CASRSGLAGPGELFF.

J is TRBJ2-5 and V is TRBV25-1; unclear D gene. CDR1 is MGHDK, CDR2 SYGVNS, per germline. V was clipped by 2 bases and J by 5 bases, with 0 bases between them. The CDR3 is 10 residues long. CDR3 region: CASSEETQYF. As DNA, the CDR3 is TGTGCCAGCAGTGAAGAGACCCAGTACTTC.

This clone was observed a single time. The chain links TRBV7-2 to TRBJ1-1, with a tentative D call TRBD1 (5 bases). The CDR3 spans 14 residues. Germline V gene sequence: CDR1 SGHTA, CDR2 FQGNSA. V lost 5 bases, J lost 1 base, and 11 bases lay in between. CDR3 sequence reads: CASSVRGRNTEAFF. DNA for the CDR3: TGTGCCAGCAGCGTACGGGGCAGGAACACTGAAGCTTTCTTT.

The chain recombines TRBV30 with TRBJ2-2, with a tentative D call TRBD1 (7 bases). Germline assignment: CDR1 GTSNPN and CDR2 SVGIG (reference sequence). V shed 1 base and J shed 5 bases, with 14 bases lying between them. The CDR3 runs 15 residues. The CDR3 reads CAWSGGAGGTGELFF. DNA of the CDR3: TGTGCCTGGAGTGGCGGGGCAGGGGGTACCGGGGAGCTGTTTTTT.

With regard to this clone: At the DNA level, this CDR3 is encoded by other sequences in the same sample as well. The chain combines TRBV27 with TRBJ1-3, with D unresolved. Germline CDR1 and CDR2: MNHEY and SMNVEV (reference sequence). The CDR3 is made up of 14 amino acids. With 6 bases removed from V and 0 bases from J, the gap between germline ends came to 9 bases. CDR3 sequence (DNA): TGTGCCAGCAGAGGTGGAAGCTCTGGAAACACCATATATTTT. Amino acids: CASRGGSSGNTIYF.

The CDR3 sequence is CASGSGGFTEAFF. In nucleotides, the CDR3 is TGTGCTAGTGGTTCGGGGGGGTTCACTGAAGCTTTCTTT. This sequence joins TRBV12-5 and TRBJ1-1; TRBD1 is a possible D gene (5 bases). The CDR3 contains 13 residues. The V and J ends lost 4 bases and 4 bases respectively, with 10 bases between them. Germline V gene lookup returns CDR1 LGHNT and CDR2 FRNRAP. The full variable domain, its missing parts supplied by reference TRBV12-5 and TRBJ1-1, is DARVTQTPRHKVTEMGQEVTMRCQPILGHNTVFWYRQTMMQGLELLAYFRNRAPLDDSGMPKDRFSAEMPDATLATLKIQPSEPRDSAVYFCASGSGGFTEAFFGQGTRLTVV.

The rearrangement links TRBV27 to TRBJ2-3; 9 bases line up with TRBD2. V was pared by 4 bases and J by 3 bases, with 14 bases of the junction left unmatched. Looked up from germline, CDR1 is MNHEY and CDR2 is SMNVEV (reference sequence). CDR3 length equals 18 residues. The CDR3 DNA sequence: TGTGCCAGCAGTTCCTTCATAGGTAGCGGGAGTGCGACAGATACGCAGTATTTT. Its protein is CASSSFIGSGSATDTQYF.

This clone is a singleton in its sample. This chain links TRBV28 with TRBJ1-4; D unresolved. This CDR3 has 15 amino acids. Trimming stripped 5 bases from V and 0 bases from J, with 10 bases between. The V gene's germline CDR1 is MDHEN and CDR2 SYDVKM. CDR3 residues: CASSPPSATNEKLFF. The CDR3, as DNA: TGTGCCAGCAGTCCCCCCTCTGCAACTAATGAAAAACTGTTTTTT.

The rearrangement links TRBV5-4 to TRBJ2-7, with D perhaps TRBD1 (6 bases). CDR1 is SGHNT, CDR2 YYREEE, per germline (reference sequence). The V end lost 4 bases, the J end lost 0 bases, and 11 bases lay between the germline ends. The CDR3 is 14 amino acids. CDR3 nucleotide sequence: TGTGCCAGCAGCACCGAACAGGGCTCCTACGAGCAGTACTTC. It yields the protein CASSTEQGSYEQYF. The full variable domain, rest sourced from reference TRBV5-4 and TRBJ2-7, is ETGVTQSPTHLIKTRGQQVTLRCSSQSGHNTVSWYQQALGQGPQFIFQYYREEENGRGNFPPRFSGLQFPNYSSELNVNALELDDSALYLCASSTEQGSYEQYFGPGTRLTVT.

The rearrangement links TRBV11-2 to TRBJ2-7; D perhaps matches TRBD2 (6 bases). The V end lost 1 base, the J end lost 6 bases, and 16 bases lay between the germline ends. The CDR3 length is 15 residues. CDR1 is SGHAT and CDR2 is FQNNGV in the germline V gene. This CDR3 is CASSLGGTGFFEQYV. CDR3 in DNA: TGTGCCAGCAGCTTAGGCGGGACGGGTTTCTTCGAGCAGTACGTC.

The chain employs TRBV5-4 and TRBJ2-5; TRBD1 or TRBD2 may be the D gene (5 bases each). The CDR3 loop spans 14 amino acids. Trimming took 4 bases from V and 4 from J, leaving 14 bases between them. The germline gives CDR1 SGHNT, CDR2 YYREEE (reference sequence). The CDR3 region has the DNA TGTGCCAGCAGCCCCCAGGGCCGGGGAGAGACCCAGTACTTC. This encodes CASSPQGRGETQYF.

The chain links TRBV7-2 to TRBJ1-2, with D hard to call. Germline V gives CDR1 SGHTA, CDR2 FQGNSA. The CDR3 sequence is 12 residues long. Trimming pared 5 bases from V and 7 bases from J, leaving 11 bases between. This CDR3 is CASSPRSSGYTF. As DNA, the CDR3 is TGTGCCAGCAGCCCCCGTTCCAGTGGCTACACCTTC.

The V and J genes are TRBV12-5 and TRBJ1-3, with a possible D match to TRBD1 (5 bases). This CDR3 comprises 13 residues. Between the trimmed V and J ends, which lost 7 bases and 1 base, there was a span of 8 bases. From germline, CDR1 is LGHNT and CDR2 FRNRAP. The CDR3 DNA sequence: TGTGCTAGTGCGCGGGGGTCTGGAAACACCATATATTTT. It encodes CASARGSGNTIYF.

The chain combines TRBV7-9 with TRBJ2-7, with D unclear. The ends were cut back, 5 bases at V and 5 bases at J, with 10 bases in the middle. Germline CDR1 is SEHNR and CDR2 is FQNEAQ (reference sequence). This CDR3 is 12 amino acids long. CDR3 loop: CASSERGNEQYF. The CDR3 bases are TGTGCCAGCAGCGAGAGAGGTAACGAGCAGTACTTC.

This clone was seen a few times. The gene calls are TRBV10-1 and TRBJ1-2, with 10 bases identical to TRBD1. V shed 9 bases and J 2 bases; nucleotides not matched to a gene: 3. Germline lookup yields CDR1 WNHNN and CDR2 SYGVQD (reference sequence). This CDR3 is 13 amino acids long. The CDR3 bases are TGCGCCAGGACAGGGGGCAGGAACTATGGCTACACCTTC. Translated, it gives CARTGGRNYGYTF.

CDR3 coding DNA: TGTGCCAGCAGTCCCACAGGGATGTCGGGTGAGCAGTACTTC. It codes for CASSPTGMSGEQYF. The rearrangement joins TRBV6-5 to TRBJ2-7; the D gene is possibly TRBD1 (6 bases). The CDR3 has 14 residues. Germline CDR1 reads MNHEY; CDR2 reads SVGAGI. V was shortened by 5 bases and J by 7 bases, with 18 bases between the two germline ends.

The genes are TRBV19 and TRBJ1-4; 7 nucleotides agree with TRBD1. The CDR3 has 17 residues. V lost 6 bases, J lost 1 base, and 11 bases stayed unmatched. Germline V gene data show CDR1 as LNHDA and CDR2 as SQIVND (reference sequence). The CDR3 spells CASSPGQTRKTNEKLFF. The CDR3 bases are TGTGCCAGTAGCCCGGGACAGACAAGAAAAACTAATGAAAAACTGTTTTTT.

This clone has only a few counts. This chain connects TRBV27 to TRBJ1-1; 8 bases match TRBD1. CDR1 MNHEY and CDR2 SMNVEV come from the germline V gene (reference sequence). V lost 5 bases, J lost 0 bases, and 5 bases stayed unmatched. This CDR3 contains 15 residues. The CDR3 nucleotides read TGTGCCAGCAGTCCACTACAGGGGGTGAACACTGAAGCTTTCTTT. Protein product: CASSPLQGVNTEAFF.

This clone was counted once. The V call is TRBV5-1, the J call TRBJ2-5, with TRBD1 matching over 11 bases. J was trimmed by 4 bases and V by 7 bases; bases with no gene match: 6. This CDR3 has 14 amino acids. Germline lookup yields CDR1 SGHRS and CDR2 YFSETQ. The CDR3 here is CASRPGTGGETQYF. Here the CDR3 DNA reads TGCGCCAGCCGACCCGGGACAGGGGGAGAGACCCAGTACTTC.

The rearrangement joins TRBV10-3 to TRBJ2-6, with D tentatively TRBD2 (5 bases). With 0 bases removed from V and 2 bases from J, the gap between germline ends came to 5 bases. Germline CDR1 ENHRY, CDR2 SYGVKD. The length of the CDR3 is 15 residues. Written as DNA, the CDR3 is TGTGCCATCAGTGAGTCCGGGGCTGGGGCCAACGTCCTGACTTTC. This translates into CAISESGAGANVLTF.

V usage is TRBV27 and J usage is TRBJ2-7; D ambiguous. Deletions cut 0 bases from V and 0 bases from J, with 12 bases between. CDR3 size: 16 residues. CDR1 is MNHEY and CDR2 is SMNVEV in the germline V gene (reference sequence). The DNA of the CDR3 is TGTGCCAGCAGTTTATCTGGGCCGCCAAGCTCCTACGAGCAGTACTTC. Protein product: CASSLSGPPSSYEQYF.